This is a list of T cell receptor beta chains from one sample in a study of T cells in Graves' hyperthyroidism and ophthalmopathy. One entry per CDR3 protein results from TCRdb running MiXCR on the multiplex PCR reads. This sample has hundreds of thousands of distinct CDR3 sequences, with 40% to 55% found just once. Material for sequencing was peripheral blood or thyroid tissue (not recorded which). The receptor set was obtained from a woman aged 18-29 years with Graves' hyperthyroidism. The CDR3 runs from the conserved cysteine through the conserved F or W. D genes are given only for firm matches. Size is omitted from some rows. Given values are once, few, many or a class for expanded clones.

v_gene	abundance	j_gene	d_gene	CDR3aa	CDR3nt
TRBV29-1	NA	TRBJ2-5	NA	CSVDQGGSETQYF	TGCAGCGTTGACCAAGGGGGGTCGGAGACCCAGTACTTC
TRBV7-4	NA	TRBJ1-1	TRBD1	CASSLGGQGREAFF	TGTGCCAGCAGCTTAGGAGGACAGGGTCGTGAAGCTTTCTTT
TRBV19	NA	TRBJ1-5	NA	CASSFRDLNQPQHF	TGTGCCAGTAGTTTTCGGGACCTTAATCAGCCCCAGCATTTT
TRBV29-1	NA	TRBJ1-4	TRBD1	CSILTGVGEKLFF	TGCAGCATCCTGACAGGGGTCGGTGAAAAACTGTTTTTT
TRBV25-1	NA	TRBJ2-2	TRBD2	CASSFSAGGGTGELFF	TGTGCCAGCAGTTTTTCGGCGGGAGGGGGCACCGGGGAGCTGTTTTTT
TRBV15	NA	TRBJ1-2	TRBD1	CATSSPGTGQGYTF	TGTGCCACCAGCAGCCCCGGGACAGGGCAAGGCTACACCTTC
TRBV5-4	NA	TRBJ2-5	TRBD2	CASSLVLAGFETQYF	TGTGCCAGCAGCTTGGTCTTAGCGGGATTCGAGACCCAGTACTTC
TRBV7-2	many	TRBJ2-5	TRBD2	CASSGGLAGQETQYF	TGTGCCAGCAGCGGGGGTTTAGCGGGGCAAGAGACCCAGTACTTC
TRBV7-9	many	TRBJ2-5	TRBD2	CASSQALAGGMETQYF	TGTGCCAGCAGCCAAGCACTAGCGGGAGGGATGGAGACCCAGTACTTC
TRBV7-2	few	TRBJ2-5	NA	CASSLVAGAGGETQYF	TGTGCCAGCAGCTTAGTGGCGGGCGCCGGCGGAGAGACCCAGTACTTC
TRBV15	NA	TRBJ1-1	NA	CATSRDLRGRETEAFF	TGTGCCACCAGCAGAGACCTCAGGGGAAGGGAAACTGAAGCTTTCTTT
TRBV5-1	few	TRBJ1-3	NA	CASSLRWNTIYF	TGCGCCAGCAGCTTGAGGTGGAACACCATATATTTT
TRBV15	NA	TRBJ2-3	NA	CATRVTGTSRTDTQYF	TGTGCCACCAGGGTGACCGGGACTTCTCGCACAGATACGCAGTATTTT
TRBV7-9	NA	TRBJ1-2	NA	CASSLSESNYGYTF	TGTGCCAGCAGCTTATCTGAGTCTAACTATGGCTACACCTTC
TRBV7-8	many	TRBJ2-5	TRBD2	CASSFTSGSQTQYF	TGTGCCAGCAGCTTTACTAGCGGGAGTCAGACCCAGTACTTC
TRBV19	NA	TRBJ1-1	TRBD1	CAWSVGTGLAEAFF	TGTGCCTGGAGTGTGGGGACAGGGTTGGCTGAAGCTTTCTTT
TRBV2	NA	TRBJ2-5	TRBD2	CAGSGGSGGETQYF	TGTGCTGGCTCTGGCGGGAGTGGAGGAGAGACCCAGTACTTC
TRBV6-6	NA	TRBJ1-3	NA	CASSYSKTDGNTIYF	TGTGCCAGCAGTTACTCGAAGACAGATGGAAACACCATATATTTT
TRBV11-2	NA	TRBJ2-7	NA	CASSPEGFSYEQYF	TGTGCCAGCAGCCCAGAAGGGTTCTCCTACGAGCAGTACTTC
TRBV10-3	many	TRBJ2-7	TRBD1	CAIRGQGETYEQYF	TGTGCCATCAGAGGACAGGGAGAAACGTACGAGCAGTACTTC
TRBV25-1	NA	TRBJ1-2	NA	CASSIRGGVNYGGYTF	TGTGCCAGCAGCATAAGAGGCGGAGTAAACTATGGTGGCTACACCTTC
TRBV7-2	NA	TRBJ1-6	NA	CASSRGTADSPLHF	TGTGCCAGCAGCAGAGGGACGGCTGATTCGCCCCTCCACTTT
TRBV7-2	NA	TRBJ1-1	TRBD1	CASSPRQGNPEAFF	TGTGCCAGCAGCCCAAGACAGGGCAATCCTGAAGCTTTCTTT
TRBV7-9	NA	TRBJ2-7	TRBD2	CASSLGSGSYGYEQYF	TGTGCCAGCAGCTTAGGTAGCGGGAGTTACGGCTACGAGCAGTACTTC